The 20 T cell receptor beta chains reported below all come from one sample, sequenced in a study of cytomegalovirus exposure and HLA in healthy donors (dated by TCRdb to between 2016 and 2019). Libraries were prepared through the immunoSEQ multiplex PCR assay. TCRdb holds this immuneACCESS table with in-frame rearrangements only. Some clones are missing; in checked studies, unresolved V genes explain under half, and the rest has no known cause. In this sample the table shows approximately 270,000 clones, around 87% of which occur a single time. Together, the top ten hold 0.37% of the sample. Sample: PBMCs. These TCRs come from a woman between 18 and 29 years old in good health and CMV-seronegative.

This rearrangement joins TRBV7-9 to TRBJ2-2, with a tentative D call TRBD1 (6 bases). Trimming removed 5 bases from V and 5 bases from J, with 6 bases in between. Germline CDR1 and CDR2: SEHNR and FQNEAQ (reference sequence). The CDR3 runs 12 residues. For the CDR3, the DNA is TGTGCCAGCAGCACAGGGACCGGGGAGCTGTTTTTT. Translating gives CASSTGTGELFF.

The J gene is TRBJ1-2, the V gene TRBV5-4; no firm D call. From germline, CDR1 is SGHNT and CDR2 YYREEE (reference sequence). The V gene lost 5 bases and the J gene lost 6 bases, with 14 bases spanning the gap. The CDR3 is 13 residues long. Here the CDR3 reads CASRPREEHGYTF. The CDR3 nucleotides read TGTGCCAGCAGGCCTAGGGAGGAGCATGGCTACACCTTC.

This chain connects TRBV5-1 to TRBJ1-5; D not certain. The CDR3 is 16 residues long. Trimming removed 0 bases at V and 2 bases at J, with 12 bases between. Germline V gene lookup returns CDR1 SGHRS and CDR2 YFSETQ. The CDR3, as DNA: TGCGCCAGCAGCTTGGCCCCTTCCGGGGGCAATCAGCCCCAGCATTTT. Protein product: CASSLAPSGGNQPQHF.

The V gene is TRBV7-2, the J gene TRBJ2-5, with 7 bases matching TRBD1. The CDR3 length is 14 residues. Germline V gives CDR1 SGHTA, CDR2 FQGNSA. V was clipped by 5 bases and J by 6 bases; unmatched bases: 9. The CDR3 region has the DNA TGTGCCAGCAGCCTCGGGACAGTAGAAAAGACCCAGTACTTC. It translates to CASSLGTVEKTQYF.

This chain's CDR3 is CASSLSGNDRELGKYEQYF. The CDR3 coding sequence is TGCGCCAGCAGCTTGTCCGGCAATGACAGGGAGTTGGGGAAATACGAGCAGTACTTC. The chain links TRBV5-1 to TRBJ2-7, with 7 bases matching TRBD1. This CDR3 has 19 amino acids. J was trimmed by 4 bases and V by 1 base; bases with no gene match: 20. Germline V gene data show CDR1 as SGHRS and CDR2 as YFSETQ. The variable domain in full, with the rest retrieved from reference TRBV5-1 and TRBJ2-7, is KAGVTQTPRYLIKTRGQQVTLSCSPISGHRSVSWYQQTPGQGLQFLFEYFSETQRNKGNFPGRFSGRQFSNSRSEMNVSTLELGDSALYLCASSLSGNDRELGKYEQYFGPGTRLTVT.

The chain employs TRBV5-6 and TRBJ1-1; no reliable D call. Per the germline V gene, CDR1 is SGHDT and CDR2 is YYEEEE. V shed 0 bases and J shed 1 base, with 13 bases lying between them. This CDR3 has 16 amino acids. Here the CDR3 reads CASSLALLGGNTEAFF. The CDR3 DNA reads TGTGCCAGCAGCTTGGCCCTTCTCGGAGGGAACACTGAAGCTTTCTTT. The variable domain in full, completed from reference TRBV5-6 and TRBJ1-1, reads DAGVTQSPTHLIKTRGQQVTLRCSPKSGHDTVSWYQQALGQGPQFIFQYYEEEERQRGNFPDRFSGHQFPNYSSELNVNALLLGDSALYLCASSLALLGGNTEAFFGQGTRLTVV.

This clone has only a few counts. The rearrangement uses TRBV30 and TRBJ1-5; D not certain. The germline V gene has CDR1 GTSNPN and CDR2 SVGIG (reference sequence). CDR3 size: 11 residues. V gave up 3 bases and J gave up 8 bases, with 8 bases separating them. The CDR3, as DNA: TGTGCCTGGAGCATCGGGGAGCCCCAGCATTTT. As protein: CAWSIGEPQHF.

This CDR3 is CASSLGQVGNTIYF. The CDR3 DNA reads TGTGCCAGCAGTTTAGGACAGGTTGGAAACACCATATATTTT. The V and J genes are TRBV28 and TRBJ1-3, with 7 bases lining up with TRBD1. The germline gives CDR1 MDHEN, CDR2 SYDVKM. CDR3 length equals 14 residues. Trimming took 2 bases from V and 3 from J; bases not matched to a gene: 1.

The V call is TRBV27, the J call TRBJ1-6, with 8 bases that match TRBD1. Germline CDR1 reads MNHEY; CDR2 reads SMNVEV (reference sequence). J gave up 0 bases and V 2 bases, and 12 bases lay outside the gene matches. The CDR3 is made up of 20 amino acids. The CDR3 bases are TGTGCCAGCAGTTTAGGCCCCGGACAGGGAGAAAGCTCCTATAATTCACCCCTCCACTTT. Protein: CASSLGPGQGESSYNSPLHF.

CDR3 sequence: CASSRQLAGVYNEQFF. CDR3 sequence (DNA): TGCGCCAGCAGCCGCCAACTAGCGGGGGTTTACAATGAGCAGTTCTTC. J is TRBJ2-1 and V is TRBV4-3; 11 nucleotides agree with TRBD2. Germline values: CDR1 LGHNA, CDR2 YSLEER. The V gene end was trimmed by 4 bases and the J gene end by 4 bases; junction bases not matched to a gene: 6. The CDR3 totals 16 residues.

The chain couples TRBV11-3 to TRBJ2-5; no definite D call. There are 13 residues in the CDR3. The ends were cut back, 0 bases at V and 1 base at J, with 3 bases in the middle. Looked up from germline, CDR1 is SGHNT and CDR2 is YENEEA. The CDR3 here is CASSLDFQETQYF. In nucleotides, the CDR3 is TGTGCCAGCAGCTTAGACTTCCAAGAGACCCAGTACTTC.

This chain links TRBV11-2 with TRBJ1-6, with 9 bases lining up with TRBD1. From germline, CDR1 is SGHAT and CDR2 FQNNGV. The CDR3 is 16 amino acids. V shed 2 bases, J shed 10 bases, and the junction held 9 bases outside the gene matches. Here the CDR3 DNA reads TGTGCCAGCAGCTTACGGGAGGACAGGGGTGACTCACCCCTCCACTTT. Translation gives CASSLREDRGDSPLHF.

V usage is TRBV28 and J usage is TRBJ2-5, with 7 bases that match TRBD1. This CDR3 comprises 16 residues. Per germline, CDR1 MDHEN and CDR2 SYDVKM. With 6 bases clipped from V and 5 bases from J, the junction kept 15 bases outside the gene matches. CDR3 region: CASSRTETGHWETQYF. CDR3 nucleotides: TGTGCCAGCAGCCGGACCGAGACAGGGCATTGGGAGACCCAGTACTTC. Using reference TRBV28 and TRBJ2-5 for the parts outside the CDR3, the full variable domain is DVKVTQSSRYLVKRTGEKVFLECVQDMDHENMFWYRQDPGLGLRLIYFSYDVKMKEKGDIPEGYSVSREKKERFSLILESASTNQTSMYLCASSRTETGHWETQYFGPGTRLLVL.

This chain connects TRBV29-1 to TRBJ1-2; no reliable D call. The CDR3 extends over 12 amino acids. Germline loops: CDR1 SQVTM, CDR2 ANQGSEA. V dropped 5 bases and J dropped 3 bases, with 10 bases sitting between them. The CDR3 sequence: CSVSSGDYGYTF. DNA of the CDR3: TGCAGCGTTAGTAGCGGGGACTATGGCTACACCTTC.

The chain joins TRBV7-9 to TRBJ1-1, with 8 bases fitting TRBD1. Germline trimming cut 3 bases from V and 0 bases from J; bases unmatched to any gene: 3. This CDR3 spans 15 amino acids. Per the germline V gene, CDR1 is SEHNR and CDR2 is FQNEAQ (reference sequence). The chain's CDR3 is CASSFRQGMNTEAFF. The DNA of the CDR3 is TGTGCCAGCAGCTTCCGACAGGGGATGAACACTGAAGCTTTCTTT.

The rearrangement uses TRBV19 and TRBJ1-2, with 9 positions matching TRBD1. There are 17 residues in the CDR3. Looked up from germline, CDR1 is LNHDA and CDR2 is SQIVND (reference sequence). Trimming removed 0 bases from V and 3 bases from J; junction bases left unmatched: 8. DNA for the CDR3: TGTGCCAGTAGTATAGACCGGGACAGGGAAAAGGACTATGGCTACACCTTC. This gives the protein CASSIDRDREKDYGYTF.

The chain combines TRBV10-2 with TRBJ2-5; 11 bases are shared with TRBD2. From germline, CDR1 is WSHSY and CDR2 SAAADI. The J segment lost 4 bases and the V segment lost 6 bases, leaving 13 bases of the junction unmatched. This CDR3 is 17 amino acids long. The CDR3 protein is CASSQTTGLAGGETQYF. The DNA for the CDR3 is TGCGCCAGCAGCCAAACAACAGGGCTAGCGGGGGGAGAGACCCAGTACTTC.

V usage is TRBV7-3 and J usage is TRBJ2-1, with 9 bases lining up with TRBD2. Trimming cost V 5 bases and J 7 bases; bases outside gene matches: 9. The CDR3 covers 15 residues. CDR1 is SGHTA and CDR2 is FQGTGA in the germline V gene. CDR3 bases: TGTGCCAGCAGCCCCCGAGCGGGGGGCCTGAATGAGCAGTTCTTC. Translating gives CASSPRAGGLNEQFF.

This rearrangement joins TRBV5-1 to TRBJ2-7; TRBD1 aligns across 7 bases. This CDR3 contains 15 residues. V lost 0 bases to trimming and J lost 3 bases; unmatched junction nucleotides: 6. Germline V gene lookup returns CDR1 SGHRS and CDR2 YFSETQ. This chain's CDR3 is CASSLGSGGNYEQYF. Here the CDR3 DNA reads TGCGCCAGCAGCTTGGGATCAGGGGGTAACTACGAGCAGTACTTC.

V is TRBV7-2 and J is TRBJ2-1; 14 bases align to TRBD2. V shed 5 bases, J shed 15 bases, and the junction held 9 bases outside the gene matches. The CDR3 contains 14 residues. CDR1 and CDR2 (germline): SGHTA, FQGNSA. As DNA, the CDR3 is TGTGCCAGCAGCCCCAGACTAGCGGGGGGGGGACGGTTCTTC. It encodes CASSPRLAGGGRFF.